The 23 T cell receptor beta chains in this list originate from one sample, sequenced in a study of T cell responses to AZD1222 COVID-19 vaccine. Profiled with immunoSEQ multiplex PCR; TCRdb holds only in-frame clones, not every one. The sample gives about 79,000 clones, 65% to 85% of which show up once; 22% is in the top ten. The input for sequencing was peripheral blood, taken on day 0 of AZD1222 vaccination. Receptor source: an adult in good health.

The chain recombines TRBV27 with TRBJ2-1; 9 bases are a match to TRBD2. The CDR3 is 14 amino acids. With 8 bases clipped from V and 4 bases from J, the junction kept 6 bases outside the gene matches. Looked up from germline, CDR1 is MNHEY and CDR2 is SMNVEV (reference sequence). The CDR3: CASGLAGSYNEQFF. The DNA of the CDR3 is TGTGCCAGCGGGCTAGCGGGAAGTTACAATGAGCAGTTCTTC.

This sequence joins TRBV9 and TRBJ2-2; weak D call: TRBD1 (7 bases). The germline V gene encodes CDR1 SGDLS and CDR2 YYNGEE. The V gene lost 2 bases and the J gene lost 4 bases, with 15 bases spanning the gap. The CDR3 consists of 16 residues. The CDR3 DNA reads TGTGCCAGCAGCGTCCGTCAGGGGGGCGGCACCGGGGAGCTGTTTTTT. It translates to CASSVRQGGGTGELFF.

This rearrangement joins TRBV9 to TRBJ2-3; D is possibly TRBD1 (6 bases). The germline CDR1 and CDR2 sequences are SGDLS and YYNGEE. There are 16 residues in the CDR3. V lost 3 bases and J lost 1, with 15 bases in between. Here the CDR3 reads CASSAQPTGRTDTQYF. The DNA for the CDR3 is TGTGCCAGCAGCGCCCAGCCGACAGGACGCACAGATACGCAGTATTTT.

The chain couples TRBV5-1 to TRBJ1-1; D is uncertain. CDR1 SGHRS and CDR2 YFSETQ come from the germline V gene. The V and J ends lost 0 bases and 1 base respectively, with 7 bases between them. This CDR3 has 14 amino acids. Here the CDR3 reads CASSLGGGNTEAFF. Written as DNA, the CDR3 is TGCGCCAGCAGCTTGGGGGGAGGGAACACTGAAGCTTTCTTT.

This rearrangement joins TRBV7-9 to TRBJ2-1; 11 bases line up with TRBD2. In germline, CDR1 is SEHNR, CDR2 FQNEAQ (reference sequence). Trimming removed 5 bases from V and 3 bases from J; junction bases left unmatched: 3. The CDR3 extends over 15 amino acids. The CDR3 loop is CASSATSGSYNEQFF. CDR3 bases: TGTGCCAGCAGCGCAACTAGCGGGAGCTACAATGAGCAGTTCTTC.

The chain recombines TRBV28 with TRBJ1-4; D unclear. This CDR3 has 13 residues. V lost 6 bases and J 5 bases, leaving 10 bases between the germline ends. Germline lookup yields CDR1 MDHEN and CDR2 SYDVKM. The CDR3 sequence: CASRPGLNEKLFF. CDR3 nucleotide sequence: TGTGCCAGCAGGCCAGGTTTGAATGAAAAACTGTTTTTT.

The chain has TRBV2 and TRBJ1-6; tentative D call: TRBD1 (5 bases). Per the germline V gene, CDR1 is SNHLY and CDR2 is FYNNEI. CDR3 length: 13 residues. Trimming shortened V by 7 bases and J by 7 bases, and 11 bases separated the two germline ends. The CDR3 DNA sequence: TGTGCCAGCAAGGAGGGGCCGAATTCACCCCTCCACTTT. As protein: CASKEGPNSPLHF. Full variable domain (missing parts from reference TRBV2 and TRBJ1-6): EPEVTQTPSHQVTQMGQEVILRCVPISNHLYFYWYRQILGQKVEFLVSFYNNEISEKSEIFDDQFSVERPDGSNFTLKIRSTKLEDSAMYFCASKEGPNSPLHFGNGTRLTVT.

The chain employs TRBV19 and TRBJ1-1; TRBD1 might be the D (6 bases). This CDR3 is 14 amino acids long. CDR1 is LNHDA, CDR2 SQIVND, per germline (reference sequence). The V end was cut by 3 bases, the J end by 6 bases, with 14 bases between. This CDR3 reads CASSIPDRISEAFF. In DNA form, the CDR3 reads TGTGCCAGTAGTATCCCAGACAGGATCTCTGAAGCTTTCTTT.

This clone has only one observation. The chain carries TRBV24-1 and TRBJ2-2; D possibly corresponds to TRBD1 (7 bases). V lost 5 bases, J lost 5 bases, and 11 bases lay in between. The CDR3 spans 14 residues. The germline gives CDR1 KGHDR, CDR2 SFDVKD. CDR3 sequence reads: CATSAGGRTGELFF. CDR3 nucleotides: TGTGCCACCAGTGCAGGGGGGAGAACCGGGGAGCTGTTTTTT.

This clone was seen more than once but under ten times. V is TRBV15 and J is TRBJ2-3; D ambiguous. Germline CDR1 LNHNV, CDR2 YYDKDF (reference sequence). The length of the CDR3 is 15 residues. V shed 0 bases and J shed 0 bases, with 7 bases lying between them. The chain's CDR3 is CATSRDRLSTDTQYF. The CDR3 coding sequence is TGTGCCACCAGCAGAGACCGGCTAAGCACAGATACGCAGTATTTT. The full variable domain, its missing parts supplied by reference TRBV15 and TRBJ2-3, is DAMVIQNPRYQVTQFGKPVTLSCSQTLNHNVMYWYQQKSSQAPKLLFHYYDKDFNNEADTPDNFQSRRPNTSFCFLDIRSPGLGDTAMYLCATSRDRLSTDTQYFGPGTRLTVL.

V and J are TRBV27 and TRBJ1-6; 8 positions match TRBD1. The CDR3 has 15 residues. Germline assignment: CDR1 MNHEY and CDR2 SMNVEV (reference sequence). V lost 2 bases and J lost 7; bases outside the gene matches: 4. CDR3 sequence (DNA): TGTGCCAGCAGTTTAGAAACAGGGGGGAATTCACCCCTCCACTTT. Translating it yields CASSLETGGNSPLHF.

The chain links TRBV30 to TRBJ2-6; either TRBD1 or TRBD2 may fit D (6 bases each). The germline CDR1 and CDR2 sequences are GTSNPN and SVGIG (reference sequence). The CDR3 is 15 amino acids. Deletions cut 4 bases from V and 2 bases from J, with 12 bases between. CDR3: CAWNPGAPGANVLTF. For the CDR3, the DNA is TGTGCCTGGAATCCGGGGGCTCCTGGGGCCAACGTCCTGACTTTC.

The chain couples TRBV9 to TRBJ2-3; 13 bases align to TRBD2. Germline CDR1 SGDLS, CDR2 YYNGEE. With V trimmed by 1 base and J by 5 bases, 1 base remained unmatched. The CDR3 runs to 15 residues. CDR3 bases: TGTGCCAGCAGCGTAACTAGCGGGGGGGTAGATACGCAGTATTTT. This sequence encodes CASSVTSGGVDTQYF.

CDR3 loop: CASSSDRGPNTGELFF. The DNA for the CDR3 is TGCGCCAGCAGCTCCGACAGGGGGCCTAACACCGGGGAGCTGTTTTTT. This chain links TRBV5-1 with TRBJ2-2; 10 bases line up with TRBD1. Germline V gene data show CDR1 as SGHRS and CDR2 as YFSETQ. V dropped 3 bases and J dropped 2; count of bases not matched to a gene: 4. This CDR3 is 16 amino acids long.

The V call is TRBV5-1, the J call TRBJ2-2; D tentatively reads TRBD1 or TRBD2 (5 bases each). Trimming pared 4 bases from V and 2 bases from J, leaving 15 bases between. CDR1 SGHRS and CDR2 YFSETQ come from the germline V gene. The CDR3 is 16 residues long. The CDR3 region is CASSPAGTGNTGELFF. The CDR3 DNA reads TGCGCCAGCAGCCCCGCCGGGACCGGCAACACCGGGGAGCTGTTTTTT. The full variable domain, in which reference TRBV5-1 and TRBJ2-2 provide the parts outside the CDR3, is KAGVTQTPRYLIKTRGQQVTLSCSPISGHRSVSWYQQTPGQGLQFLFEYFSETQRNKGNFPGRFSGRQFSNSRSEMNVSTLELGDSALYLCASSPAGTGNTGELFFGEGSRLTVL.

This clone occurred a few times. The genes are TRBV4-2 and TRBJ2-7, with unresolved D. The CDR3 consists of 15 residues. From germline, CDR1 is LGHNA and CDR2 YNFKEQ. Trimming removed 4 bases at V and 0 bases at J, with 13 bases between. The CDR3 DNA follows: TGTGCCAGCAGCCTTGGGGTTGAAAGCTCCTACGAGCAGTACTTC. It translates to CASSLGVESSYEQYF.

V and J are TRBV5-1 and TRBJ2-5; the match to TRBD2 covers 7 bases. The CDR3 is 16 amino acids. The J segment lost 3 bases and the V segment lost 4 bases, leaving 12 bases of the junction unmatched. The germline CDR1 and CDR2 sequences are SGHRS and YFSETQ. The CDR3 nucleotides are TGCGCCAGCAGCGGAATCGGGGGGACCCGCGAAGAGACCCAGTACTTC. It encodes CASSGIGGTREETQYF.

The rearrangement joins TRBV7-9 to TRBJ1-2, with a possible D match to TRBD1 (5 bases). This CDR3 is built from 14 residues. Germline V gene sequence: CDR1 SEHNR, CDR2 FQNEAQ (reference sequence). Trimming removed 5 bases from V and 0 bases from J, with 10 bases in between. This chain's CDR3 is CASSQGTTNYGYTF. The CDR3 DNA reads TGTGCCAGCAGCCAAGGGACTACTAACTATGGCTACACCTTC.

The chain combines TRBV9 with TRBJ2-5; the D gene is possibly TRBD2 (6 bases). V lost 0 bases and J 5 bases, leaving 14 bases between the germline ends. Looked up from germline, CDR1 is SGDLS and CDR2 is YYNGEE. The CDR3 consists of 15 residues. The CDR3 sequence: CASSVAGTQAETQYF. CDR3 nucleotides: TGTGCCAGCAGCGTAGCTGGGACTCAGGCGGAGACCCAGTACTTC.

The chain couples TRBV9 to TRBJ2-7, with 7 bases that match TRBD1. The trim removed 0 bases at V and 0 bases at J, leaving 9 bases unmatched. This CDR3 region has 17 residues. Germline V CDR1 and CDR2: SGDLS, YYNGEE. CDR3 loop: CASSVGDRQLSSYEQYF. Here the CDR3 DNA reads TGTGCCAGCAGCGTAGGGGACAGACAATTAAGCTCCTACGAGCAGTACTTC.

V is TRBV5-1 and J is TRBJ2-7; 9 nucleotides agree with TRBD1. Looked up from germline, CDR1 is SGHRS and CDR2 is YFSETQ. Trimming at V came to 4 bases and at J to 2 bases, leaving 4 bases not matched to a gene. The CDR3 is made up of 14 amino acids. CDR3 bases: TGCGCCAGCAGCAGGGGACAGGGTCCCTACGAGCAGTACTTC. Protein: CASSRGQGPYEQYF. Filled out from reference TRBV5-1 and TRBJ2-7, the complete variable domain reads KAGVTQTPRYLIKTRGQQVTLSCSPISGHRSVSWYQQTPGQGLQFLFEYFSETQRNKGNFPGRFSGRQFSNSRSEMNVSTLELGDSALYLCASSRGQGPYEQYFGPGTRLTVT.

The chain couples TRBV10-1 to TRBJ1-1, with unresolved D. Germline assignment: CDR1 WNHNN and CDR2 SYGVQD (reference sequence). The ends were cut back, 1 base at V and 6 bases at J, with 9 bases in the middle. The CDR3 is 13 amino acids. The CDR3 bases are TGCGCCAGCAGTGAGTGGGGTCGGGCTGAAGCTTTCTTT. Encoded protein: CASSEWGRAEAFF.

The chain uses TRBV2 and TRBJ1-2, with D unresolved. Between the trimmed V and J ends, which lost 5 bases and 2 bases, there was a span of 6 bases. Germline V lookup: CDR1 SNHLY, CDR2 FYNNEI. This CDR3 is 12 amino acids long. Here the CDR3 reads CASSPDNYGYTF. CDR3 nucleotide sequence: TGTGCCAGCAGTCCGGACAACTATGGCTACACCTTC.